Below, one T cell receptor beta chain is given with its context. The antigen is undetermined. CDR3 length equals 14 residues. Trimming shortened V by 4 bases and J by 0 bases, and 10 bases separated the two germline ends. CDR1 SQVTM and CDR2 ANQGSEA come from the germline V gene. The sample originates from a study of vaccination and CD4 T cells after COVID-19. At the level of the study: Sampling after COVID took place at a median of around 91 days (range 35 to 161) following diagnosis.

Treatment defined: approximately nine-day PBMC culture with coronavirus spike peptide pools or control peptides (ViraFEST assay). The study sequenced cultured CD4+ T cell DNA using the Oncomine TCR Beta short-read assay. Each CDR3 protein gets one entry after TCRdb re-called the PCR reads with MiXCR. Here the sample spans about 21,000 distinct CDR3 sequences, roughly half being singletons. This chain connects TRBV29-1 to TRBJ1-5; D possibly corresponds to TRBD1 (6 bases). The sample comprised CD4+ T cells from blood, cultured in vitro. The sequence was obtained from a human donor who had recovered from COVID-19. This CDR3 reads CSVVVTGSNQPQHF. DNA for the CDR3: TGCAGCGTTGTCGTGACAGGTAGCAATCAGCCCCAGCATTTT.